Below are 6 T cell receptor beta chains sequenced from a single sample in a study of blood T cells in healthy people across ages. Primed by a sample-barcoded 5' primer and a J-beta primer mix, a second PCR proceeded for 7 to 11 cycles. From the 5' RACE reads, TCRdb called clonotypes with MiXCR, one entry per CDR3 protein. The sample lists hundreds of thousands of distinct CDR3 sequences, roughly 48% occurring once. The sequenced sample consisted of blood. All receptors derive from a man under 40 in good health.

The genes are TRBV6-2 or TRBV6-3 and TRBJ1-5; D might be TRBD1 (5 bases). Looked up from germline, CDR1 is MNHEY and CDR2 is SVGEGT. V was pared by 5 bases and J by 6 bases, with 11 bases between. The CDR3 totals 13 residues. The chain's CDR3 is CASSHPQGQPQHF. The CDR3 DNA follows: TGTGCCAGCAGTCACCCCCAGGGTCAGCCCCAGCATTTT.

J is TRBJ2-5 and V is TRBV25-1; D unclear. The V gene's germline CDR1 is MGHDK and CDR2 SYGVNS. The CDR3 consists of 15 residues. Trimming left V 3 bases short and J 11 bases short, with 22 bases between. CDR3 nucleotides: TGTGCCAGCAGTGACCTTCGTCCAGGCAAGAGGATTCAGTACTTC. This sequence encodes CASSDLRPGKRIQYF.

The CDR3 coding sequence is TGTGCCAGCAGCCGACAGGGCCCTGAAGCTTTCTTT. It encodes CASSRQGPEAFF. The rearrangement links TRBV7-9 to TRBJ1-1; 7 bases line up with TRBD1. This CDR3 comprises 12 residues. The junction had 3 bases not matched to a gene; V was cut back by 5 bases and J by 6 bases. The V gene's germline CDR1 is SEHNR and CDR2 FQNEAQ (reference sequence). Based on the CDR3 plus reference TRBV7-9 and TRBJ1-1, the full variable domain is DTGVSQNPRHKITKRGQNVTFRCDPISEHNRLYWYRQTLGQGPEFLTYFQNEAQLEKSRLLSDRFSAERPKGSFSTLEIQRTEQGDSAMYLCASSRQGPEAFFGQGTRLTVV.

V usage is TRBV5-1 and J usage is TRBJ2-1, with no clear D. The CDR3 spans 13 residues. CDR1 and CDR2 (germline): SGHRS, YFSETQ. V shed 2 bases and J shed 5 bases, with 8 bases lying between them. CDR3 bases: TGCGCCAGCAGCTTCGGTCGAGACAATGAGCAGTTCTTC. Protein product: CASSFGRDNEQFF.

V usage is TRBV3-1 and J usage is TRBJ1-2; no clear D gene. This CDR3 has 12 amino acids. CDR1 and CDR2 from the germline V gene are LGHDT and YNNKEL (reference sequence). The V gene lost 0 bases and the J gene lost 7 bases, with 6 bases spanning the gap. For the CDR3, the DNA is TGTGCCAGCAGCCAAGAAGGGTCTGGCTACACCTTC. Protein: CASSQEGSGYTF.

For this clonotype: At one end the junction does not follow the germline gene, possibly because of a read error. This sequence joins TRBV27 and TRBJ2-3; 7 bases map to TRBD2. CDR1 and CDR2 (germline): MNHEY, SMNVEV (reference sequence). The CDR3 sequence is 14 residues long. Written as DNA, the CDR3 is TGTGCCGGCAGTTTAGGACTAGGCACAGATACGCAGTATTTT. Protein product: CAGSLGLGTDTQYF.